Listed here is a single T cell receptor beta chain. The antigen remains unidentified. This specimen comes from a study of OX40 agonist ivuxolimab in advanced cancers. Whole-study results and caveats: Both CD4+ and CD8+ T cell populations in blood had undergone clonal expansion by week 6 at 0.1 to 3.0 mg/kg.

Trimming removed 1 base from V and 2 bases from J, with 22 bases in between. Germline V lookup: CDR1 SGDLS, CDR2 YYNGEE. The CDR3 runs 18 residues. Sequencing used immunoSEQ multiplex PCR; TCRdb keeps in-frame clones, though not all of them. The profile covers 30,000 to 40,000 clones, with approximately 79% appearing a single time and approximately 15% taken by the ten largest. The sequencing used CD4+ or CD8+ T cells sorted from blood, collected in a trial of the OX40 agonist ivuxolimab. The chain links TRBV9 to TRBJ2-7; the D gene could be TRBD1 or TRBD2 (5 bases each). The sequence came from an adult with an advanced solid tumor such as melanoma, head and neck, liver or kidney cancer. The CDR3 DNA follows: TGTGCCAGCAGCGTAATGCCCTACGAAAGGGGACGGACCTACGAGCAGTACTTC. Protein sequence: CASSVMPYERGRTYEQYF.